Listed here are 21 T cell receptor beta chains from one sample, sequenced in a study of T cells in Graves' hyperthyroidism and ophthalmopathy. Researchers took RNA transcripts and amplified the TCR beta CDR3 regions from them. The HTBI primer set drove a first-round RT-PCR of the TCR CDR3. MiXCR, applied by TCRdb to the multiplex PCR reads, yields one record per CDR3 protein. The sample records some 550,000 distinct CDR3 sequences, 20% being singletons. The sample was blood. The receptors here all came from a man aged 18-30 years with Graves' hyperthyroidism.

Points on this clonotype: Just one base apart from a much larger clone, this may be a read error. Because it lacks the conserved phenylalanine or tryptophan at the end, this CDR3 is likely a read error. The chain has TRBV30 and TRBJ2-2; D might be TRBD1 or TRBD2, each matching 5 bases. In germline, CDR1 is GTSNPN, CDR2 SVGIG (reference sequence). Deletions cut 3 bases from V and 7 bases from J, with 18 bases between. The CDR3 contains 15 residues. In nucleotides, the CDR3 is TGTGCCTGGAGCCCGGGACCGTTGAAAGGCGGGGAGCTGTTTTAT. This sequence encodes CAWSPGPLKGGELFY.

The V and J genes are TRBV5-5 and TRBJ1-2; 7 bases align to TRBD1. CDR1 is SGHKS, CDR2 YYEKEE, per germline (reference sequence). Losses at the gene ends were 3 bases for V and 4 bases for J; bases not matched to a gene: 9. The CDR3 totals 15 residues. CDR3 sequence (DNA): TGTGCCAGCAGCTACGGACAGGCGGGGTCCTATGGCTACACCTTC. It translates to CASSYGQAGSYGYTF.

This clonotype was seen repeatedly, ten times or more. The chain uses TRBV12-3 or TRBV12-4 and TRBJ2-2; D not resolved. V shed 5 bases and J shed 1 base, with 11 bases lying between them. The CDR3 consists of 15 residues. The CDR3 is CASSVDPLNTGELFF. DNA of the CDR3: TGTGCCAGCAGTGTGGACCCCTTGAACACCGGGGAGCTGTTTTTT.

The chain combines TRBV7-2 with TRBJ2-5; 14 nucleotides match TRBD2. V gave up 7 bases and J gave up 4 bases; unmatched junction bases: 8. The CDR3 sequence is 16 residues long. Germline CDR1 and CDR2: SGHTA and FQGNSA. The CDR3 DNA reads as TGTGCCAGCACCCCTATGACTAGCGGGGGGGCAGAGACCCAGTACTTC. The encoded protein is CASTPMTSGGAETQYF.

Comments on this clonotype: A read error may produce the germline difference seen at one junction end. The chain carries TRBV6-5 and TRBJ1-5; possibly TRBD1 for D (6 bases). Germline CDR1 MNHEY, CDR2 SVGAGI. The CDR3 has 15 amino acids. CDR3: CASSYVQGPNQPQRF. The DNA for the CDR3 is TGTGCCAGCAGTTACGTACAGGGCCCCAATCAGCCCCAGCGTTTT.

This clonotype showed up many times. The rearrangement uses TRBV6-1 and TRBJ2-7; D may match TRBD1 or TRBD2 (6 bases each). The V gene's germline CDR1 is MNHNS and CDR2 SASEGT. CDR3 length: 12 amino acids. V gave up 7 bases and J gave up 7 bases, with 14 bases separating them. DNA for the CDR3: TGTGCCAGCACCCCCGAGGGGGGAGAGCAGTACTTC. This gives the protein CASTPEGGEQYF.

The rearrangement joins TRBV3-1 to TRBJ2-7; D might be TRBD1 (7 bases). The V and J ends lost 4 bases and 2 bases respectively, with 15 bases between them. CDR3 size: 15 residues. Germline V gene sequence: CDR1 LGHDT, CDR2 YNNKEL (reference sequence). The CDR3 bases are TGTGCCAGCAGCCTTTCCAGGGGGGTTACCTACGAGCAGTACTTC. It specifies CASSLSRGVTYEQYF.

The sample holds many counts of this clonotype. This chain joins TRBV30 and TRBJ1-2, with unresolved D. CDR1 is GTSNPN and CDR2 is SVGIG in the germline V gene (reference sequence). With 1 base removed from V and 1 base from J, the gap between germline ends came to 10 bases. The CDR3 consists of 14 residues. As DNA, the CDR3 is TGTGCCTGGAGTGACTATAGCAATAACTATGGCTACACCTTC. Encoded protein: CAWSDYSNNYGYTF.

This clonotype came up many times. The CDR3 is CASSPQGGRDNYGYTF. The CDR3 DNA reads as TGTGCCAGCAGCCCGCAAGGCGGACGGGATAACTATGGCTACACCTTC. The rearrangement uses TRBV11-1 and TRBJ1-2; D is undetermined. Trimming took off 5 bases at V and 1 base at J, with 17 bases between the two ends. This CDR3 has 16 amino acids. The germline CDR1 and CDR2 sequences are SGHAT and FQDESV (reference sequence).

This sequence joins TRBV6-2 or TRBV6-3 and TRBJ1-1, with 8 nucleotides matching TRBD1. The germline V gene has CDR1 MNHEY and CDR2 SVGEGT. The CDR3 is 19 residues long. Unmatched junction bases numbered 20, after V lost 7 bases and J lost 1 base. DNA of the CDR3: TGTGCCAGCATCGGGTCCCCGCTCAGGGGGCAATTATCGAACACTGAAGCTTTCTTT. Its translation is CASIGSPLRGQLSNTEAFF.

V gene TRBV24-1 combines with J gene TRBJ2-2, with D possibly matching TRBD2 (7 bases). Germline V gene sequence: CDR1 KGHDR, CDR2 SFDVKD. Trimming removed 8 bases at V and 8 bases at J, with 14 bases between. CDR3 length: 13 amino acids. CDR3 DNA sequence: TGTGCCACCAACAGGGAGGGTGGAGGGGAGCTGTTTTTT. Translated, it gives CATNREGGGELFF.

This clonotype was counted a few times. V gene TRBV4-1 combines with J gene TRBJ2-2, with TRBD2 matching 9 bases. This CDR3 has 15 amino acids. V lost 1 base to trimming and J lost 7 bases; unmatched junction nucleotides: 4. Germline CDR1 MGHRA, CDR2 YSYEKL. The CDR3 reads CASSQVGGGVGELFF. For the CDR3, the DNA is TGCGCCAGCAGCCAAGTAGGCGGGGGGGTCGGGGAGCTGTTTTTT.

This clonotype was seen only a few times. The rearrangement links TRBV5-1 to TRBJ1-5; a weak D match, TRBD1 (6 bases). The CDR3 is 14 residues long. The germline V gene encodes CDR1 SGHRS and CDR2 YFSETQ. Deletions cut 3 bases from V and 5 bases from J, with 12 bases between. The DNA of the CDR3 is TGCGCCAGCAGCTCGACAGGTTTGGATCAGCCCCAGCATTTT. Translation: CASSSTGLDQPQHF.

This clonotype was seen a handful of times. This chain links TRBV12-3 or TRBV12-4 with TRBJ1-1; no clear D gene. CDR3 size: 15 residues. V gave up 5 bases and J gave up 11 bases, with 24 bases separating them. In nucleotides, the CDR3 is TGTGCCAGCAGTGTAGGTGGGATAAAGGATTTCAGGGCTTTCTTT. Its protein product is CASSVGGIKDFRAFF.

This clonotype was seen repeatedly, ten times or more. The chain employs TRBV12-3 or TRBV12-4 and TRBJ2-5; D not resolved. The CDR3 loop spans 15 amino acids. V was clipped by 1 base and J by 5 bases, with 14 bases between them. The CDR3: CASSLVETAAETQYF. CDR3 DNA sequence: TGTGCCAGCAGTTTAGTCGAGACGGCGGCGGAGACCCAGTACTTC.

This clonotype appeared many times. This sequence joins TRBV12-3 or TRBV12-4 and TRBJ1-2, with no clear D. There are 15 residues in the CDR3. The V gene lost 2 bases and the J gene lost 5 bases, with 15 bases spanning the gap. CDR3 amino acids: CASSLHGTLPYGYTF. The CDR3 coding sequence is TGTGCCAGCAGTTTACACGGCACTCTTCCGTATGGCTACACCTTC.

Many counts were recorded for this clonotype. This sequence joins TRBV29-1 and TRBJ2-7; D may match TRBD1 or TRBD2 (5 bases each). CDR1 and CDR2 from the germline V gene are SQVTM and ANQGSEA. This CDR3 region has 12 residues. Trimming removed 3 bases at V and 9 bases at J, with 15 bases between. CDR3 sequence: CSVEGVLDGQYF. As DNA, the CDR3 is TGCAGCGTTGAGGGGGTGCTTGACGGGCAGTACTTC.

The table lists this clonotype with many counts. This rearrangement joins TRBV6-1 to TRBJ2-7; no reliable D call. CDR3 length: 13 amino acids. Trimming stripped 2 bases from V and 5 bases from J, with 10 bases between. From germline, CDR1 is MNHNS and CDR2 SASEGT. The CDR3, as DNA: TGTGCCAGCAGTGAATACTTCCCTAACGAGCAGTACTTC. Translated, it gives CASSEYFPNEQYF.

This clonotype was observed a few times. The J gene is TRBJ2-5, the V gene TRBV6-2 or TRBV6-3; D is ambiguous. The germline CDR1 and CDR2 sequences are MNHEY and SVGEGT. The V end lost 5 bases, the J end lost 7 bases, and 11 bases lay between the germline ends. The length of the CDR3 is 12 residues. The CDR3: CASSPLPGTQYF. The CDR3 bases are TGTGCCAGCAGTCCCCTTCCGGGGACCCAGTACTTC.

This clonotype was counted ten times or more. The chain carries TRBV19 and TRBJ1-1; D may be TRBD1 (6 bases). V was pared by 5 bases and J by 1 base, with 11 bases between. The germline V gene encodes CDR1 LNHDA and CDR2 SQIVND (reference sequence). The CDR3 is 14 amino acids. CDR3 coding DNA: TGTGCCAGTAGTGTGTGGACAGCGAACACTGAAGCTTTCTTT. Its translation: CASSVWTANTEAFF.

The gene calls are TRBV12-3 or TRBV12-4 and TRBJ1-2, with D maybe TRBD1 (6 bases). There are 12 residues in the CDR3. V lost 5 bases and J lost 8, with 12 bases in between. The CDR3 spells CASSPSGTGYTF. CDR3 bases: TGTGCCAGCAGTCCCTCCGGGACAGGCTACACCTTC.